The 24 T cell receptor beta chains below were found in one sample sequenced in a study of cytotoxic CD8 clonotypes in ibrutinib-treated CLL. Using immunoSEQ multiplex PCR, the repertoire was profiled, and TCRdb retains in-frame clones only, with some absent. This table has 14,000 or so clones, roughly 64% appearing once. Material: PBMCs, obtained before ibrutinib treatment. The receptors come from a human donor with chronic lymphocytic leukemia.

This chain links TRBV29-1 with TRBJ1-2; 8 bases are shared with TRBD1. Germline CDR1 SQVTM, CDR2 ANQGSEA. The CDR3 length is 14 residues. V dropped 0 bases and J dropped 3; count of bases not matched to a gene: 3. Written as DNA, the CDR3 is TGCAGCGTTGAAGAGTACAGGGGGGACTATGGCTACACCTTC. Protein: CSVEEYRGDYGYTF.

The J gene is TRBJ1-1, the V gene TRBV27; no clear D. Trimming took 8 bases from V and 3 from J, leaving 19 bases between them. This CDR3 contains 15 residues. The germline CDR1 and CDR2 sequences are MNHEY and SMNVEV (reference sequence). Written as DNA, the CDR3 is TGTGCCAGCCGTGGGGTGGGAGGGAAGGACACTGAAGCTTTCTTT. Its translation is CASRGVGGKDTEAFF.

The sample holds one count of this clone. This chain links TRBV5-1 with TRBJ1-1, with D possibly being TRBD1 (6 bases). Trimming removed 10 bases at V and 7 bases at J, with 14 bases between. The CDR3 sequence is 11 residues long. Germline lookup yields CDR1 SGHRS and CDR2 YFSETQ. The CDR3 loop is CASEGGLEAFF. DNA of the CDR3: TGCGCCTCCGAGGGGGGCCTTGAAGCTTTCTTT. The full variable domain, completed using reference TRBV5-1 and TRBJ1-1, is KAGVTQTPRYLIKTRGQQVTLSCSPISGHRSVSWYQQTPGQGLQFLFEYFSETQRNKGNFPGRFSGRQFSNSRSEMNVSTLELGDSALYLCASEGGLEAFFGQGTRLTVV.

DNA for the CDR3: TGCGCCAGCAGTGAGGGAAATGGGCAGCCCCAGCATTTT. This gives the protein CASSEGNGQPQHF. The chain combines TRBV10-1 with TRBJ1-5; D remains unclear. The CDR3 covers 13 residues. V lost 2 bases to trimming and J lost 7 bases, with 9 bases between them. In germline, CDR1 is WNHNN, CDR2 SYGVQD (reference sequence).

This clone was seen a handful of times. V gene TRBV2 combines with J gene TRBJ1-1; no definite D call. V was cut by 0 bases and J by 7 bases, with 12 bases left in between. The CDR3 is made up of 14 amino acids. Germline CDR1 and CDR2: SNHLY and FYNNEI. The CDR3 is CASSEALTGNEAFF. Written as DNA, the CDR3 is TGTGCCAGCAGTGAAGCGCTCACGGGTAATGAAGCTTTCTTT. The entire variable domain, with the rest obtained from reference TRBV2 and TRBJ1-1, is as follows: EPEVTQTPSHQVTQMGQEVILRCVPISNHLYFYWYRQILGQKVEFLVSFYNNEISEKSEIFDDQFSVERPDGSNFTLKIRSTKLEDSAMYFCASSEALTGNEAFFGQGTRLTVV.

A note on this clone: The sample holds other DNA sequences that translate to the same CDR3. This rearrangement joins TRBV5-1 to TRBJ1-1; D gene uncertain. The length of the CDR3 is 15 residues. Germline V gene sequence: CDR1 SGHRS, CDR2 YFSETQ. V was clipped by 0 bases and J by 3 bases, with 12 bases between them. CDR3 loop: CASSLGAGGDTEAFF. The CDR3 DNA reads TGCGCCAGCAGCTTGGGGGCGGGTGGGGACACTGAAGCTTTCTTT.

In its sample, this clone was seen a few times. The chain couples TRBV11-2 to TRBJ2-7; 7 positions match TRBD1. The CDR3 is 16 residues long. After removal of 1 base from V and 3 bases from J, the junction contained 9 bases not matched to a gene. Looked up from germline, CDR1 is SGHAT and CDR2 is FQNNGV. For the CDR3, the DNA is TGTGCCAGCAGCTTAGCATTACTTCGGGACAGCTACGAGCAGTACTTC. This sequence encodes CASSLALLRDSYEQYF.

The chain couples TRBV25-1 to TRBJ2-1; D is perhaps TRBD2 (5 bases). The CDR3 extends over 11 amino acids. V lost 9 bases, J lost 8 bases, and 11 bases lay in between. Per germline, CDR1 MGHDK and CDR2 SYGVNS. The CDR3 nucleotides read TGTGCCAGTGGGAGTTTCGATGAGCAGTTCTTC. It encodes CASGSFDEQFF.

The chain joins TRBV4-1 to TRBJ1-2, with 7 bases matching TRBD1. Germline lookup yields CDR1 MGHRA and CDR2 YSYEKL. Unmatched junction bases numbered 6, after V lost 0 bases and J lost 5 bases. The CDR3 covers 15 residues. CDR3 in amino acids: CASSQEYRGGYGYTF. For the CDR3, the DNA is TGCGCCAGCAGCCAAGAGTACAGGGGAGGTTATGGCTACACCTTC.

The V and J genes are TRBV11-2 and TRBJ1-2, with D possibly matching TRBD1 (6 bases). Germline CDR1 SGHAT, CDR2 FQNNGV. Trimming stripped 2 bases from V and 7 bases from J, with 17 bases between. The CDR3 loop spans 15 amino acids. The CDR3 here is CASSLMGQQGRGYTF. CDR3 sequence (DNA): TGTGCCAGCAGCTTAATGGGGCAACAGGGCCGTGGCTACACCTTC.

The V and J genes are TRBV6-6 and TRBJ1-1; weak D call: TRBD1 (6 bases). V was trimmed by 5 bases and J by 5 bases, leaving 12 bases between them. CDR1 MNHNY and CDR2 SVGAGI come from the germline V gene (reference sequence). This CDR3 contains 13 residues. The CDR3: CASSDRYETEAFF. The CDR3 DNA reads as TGTGCCAGCAGTGACAGGTATGAAACTGAAGCTTTCTTT.

The CDR3 DNA is TGTGCCAGCAGCATGATAAGACGACAAAGTCGGGCCAACGTCCTGACTTTC. As protein: CASSMIRRQSRANVLTF. The rearrangement links TRBV7-2 to TRBJ2-6; no definite D call. Trimming took off 5 bases at V and 5 bases at J, with 19 bases between the two ends. Germline V gene sequence: CDR1 SGHTA, CDR2 FQGNSA. The CDR3 has 17 amino acids.

CDR3 protein: CASRPLANTGELFF. CDR3 nucleotide sequence: TGCGCCAGCAGGCCTCTCGCGAACACCGGGGAGCTGTTTTTT. The chain recombines TRBV5-1 with TRBJ2-2; D is undetermined. This CDR3 comprises 14 residues. Between the trimmed V and J ends, which lost 5 bases and 0 bases, there was a span of 8 bases. Germline CDR1 reads SGHRS; CDR2 reads YFSETQ.

The chain uses TRBV7-6 and TRBJ1-5; tentative D call: TRBD1 (6 bases). With 1 base removed from V and 9 bases from J, the gap between germline ends came to 13 bases. The CDR3 loop spans 14 amino acids. CDR1 SGHVS and CDR2 FNYEAQ come from the germline V gene. CDR3 in DNA: TGTGCCAGCAGCTTAGGGGGGCCTGCGTCGCCCCAGCATTTT. Translated: CASSLGGPASPQHF.

The rearrangement links TRBV5-6 to TRBJ2-7; 7 nucleotides agree with TRBD1. The CDR3 has 13 amino acids. Germline CDR1 reads SGHDT; CDR2 reads YYEEEE. V shed 4 bases and J 3 bases; nucleotides not matched to a gene: 4. CDR3 sequence: CASSMTGIYEQYF. CDR3 nucleotides: TGTGCCAGCAGCATGACAGGGATCTACGAGCAGTACTTC. The whole variable domain, filled in from reference TRBV5-6 and TRBJ2-7, reads DAGVTQSPTHLIKTRGQQVTLRCSPKSGHDTVSWYQQALGQGPQFIFQYYEEEERQRGNFPDRFSGHQFPNYSSELNVNALLLGDSALYLCASSMTGIYEQYFGPGTRLTVT.

The V gene is TRBV5-4, the J gene TRBJ1-5, with D maybe TRBD1 (5 bases). V was clipped by 3 bases and J by 1 base, with 8 bases between them. Germline values: CDR1 SGHNT, CDR2 YYREEE (reference sequence). The CDR3 is 14 amino acids. CDR3 sequence reads: CASSWGDSNQPQHF. The CDR3 DNA reads as TGTGCCAGCAGCTGGGGGGACAGCAATCAGCCCCAGCATTTT.

The rearrangement joins TRBV27 to TRBJ2-2; no clear D gene. The CDR3 consists of 15 residues. Trimming pared 0 bases from V and 6 bases from J, leaving 11 bases between. CDR1 is MNHEY, CDR2 SMNVEV, per germline (reference sequence). The CDR3 reads CASSLSGGDPGELFF. CDR3 nucleotides: TGTGCCAGCAGTTTATCCGGTGGGGATCCCGGGGAGCTGTTTTTT.

This chain uses TRBV19 with TRBJ1-1; 8 bases line up with TRBD1. The V and J ends lost 5 bases and 0 bases, in that order; junction bases with no gene match: 8. The CDR3 is 16 residues long. Germline values: CDR1 LNHDA, CDR2 SQIVND (reference sequence). The CDR3 bases are TGTGCCAGTAGTTTTACAGGGGGGATGATGAACACTGAAGCTTTCTTT. Translation gives CASSFTGGMMNTEAFF. Looking up the rest from reference TRBV19 and TRBJ1-1 gives the full variable domain: DGGITQSPKYLFRKEGQNVTLSCEQNLNHDAMYWYRQDPGQGLRLIYYSQIVNDFQKGDIAEGYSVSREKKESFPLTVTSAQKNPTAFYLCASSFTGGMMNTEAFFGQGTRLTVV.

The chain joins TRBV10-3 to TRBJ1-2, with TRBD1 matching over 7 bases. Germline V gene data show CDR1 as ENHRY and CDR2 as SYGVKD. The CDR3 covers 14 residues. V lost 10 bases and J lost 4; bases outside the gene matches: 12. CDR3 DNA sequence: TGTGCCACCCGAGACCGGGACAGACTCTATGGCTACACCTTC. Its protein product is CATRDRDRLYGYTF.

By its share, this clone is medium-sized. The chain couples TRBV12-5 to TRBJ1-4; TRBD1 matches 8 bases. V was clipped by 5 bases and J by 8 bases; unmatched bases: 10. From germline, CDR1 is LGHNT and CDR2 FRNRAP. The length of the CDR3 is 15 residues. As DNA, the CDR3 is TGTGCTAGTGGTATCGGACAGGGTTGGGAGGAAAAACTGTTTTTT. As protein: CASGIGQGWEEKLFF.

V usage is TRBV4-1 and J usage is TRBJ1-6; a weak D match, TRBD1 (5 bases). V lost 1 base and J 9 bases, leaving 13 bases between the germline ends. The CDR3 sequence is 15 residues long. Germline lookup yields CDR1 MGHRA and CDR2 YSYEKL. CDR3 coding DNA: TGCGCCAGCAGCCAAGGGGGGACCTCTGGTTCACCCCTCCACTTT. Amino acids: CASSQGGTSGSPLHF.

This rearrangement joins TRBV6-6 to TRBJ1-4; D is unresolved. The CDR3 totals 13 residues. CDR1 and CDR2 (germline): MNHNY, SVGAGI (reference sequence). Deletions cut 4 bases from V and 10 bases from J, with 13 bases between. The CDR3 DNA follows: TGTGCCAGCAGTTCGAGCGGCCGAGGAAAACTGTTTTTT. Protein: CASSSSGRGKLFF.

This clone turned up a few times. The J gene is TRBJ2-1, the V gene TRBV5-4; D uncertain. This CDR3 comprises 12 residues. Germline CDR1 and CDR2: SGHNT and YYREEE (reference sequence). Trimming pared 4 bases from V and 5 bases from J, leaving 7 bases between. The CDR3 protein is CASSPGHNEQFF. CDR3 bases: TGTGCCAGCAGCCCGGGCCACAATGAGCAGTTCTTC.

As concerns this clone: Different DNA sequences within this sample yield the same CDR3. The genes are TRBV2 and TRBJ2-3; D is unclear. The ends were cut back, 6 bases at V and 4 bases at J, with 8 bases in the middle. The germline V gene encodes CDR1 SNHLY and CDR2 FYNNEI. This CDR3 is 12 amino acids long. The CDR3 is CASSALPDTQYF. DNA for the CDR3: TGTGCCAGCAGCGCACTACCAGATACGCAGTATTTT.